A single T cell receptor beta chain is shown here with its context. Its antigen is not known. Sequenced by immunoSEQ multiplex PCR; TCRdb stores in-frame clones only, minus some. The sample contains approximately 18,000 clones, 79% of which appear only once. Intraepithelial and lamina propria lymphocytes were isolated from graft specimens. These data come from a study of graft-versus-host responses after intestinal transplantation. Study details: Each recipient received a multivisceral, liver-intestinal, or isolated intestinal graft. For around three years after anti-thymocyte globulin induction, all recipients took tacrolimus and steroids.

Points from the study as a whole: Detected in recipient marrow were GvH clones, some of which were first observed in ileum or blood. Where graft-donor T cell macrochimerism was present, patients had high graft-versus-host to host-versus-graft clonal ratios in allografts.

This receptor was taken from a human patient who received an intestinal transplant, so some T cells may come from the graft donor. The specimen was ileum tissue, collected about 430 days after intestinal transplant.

This CDR3 reads CASSLYGTGDTSPLHF. In DNA, the CDR3 is TGCGCCAGCAGCCTTTACGGGACAGGGGATACCTCACCCCTCCACTTT. This sequence joins TRBV5-1 and TRBJ1-6; 10 nucleotides line up with TRBD1. V shed 4 bases, J shed 10 bases, and the junction held 11 bases outside the gene matches. CDR1 and CDR2 from the germline V gene are SGHRS and YFSETQ. The length of the CDR3 is 16 residues. Based on the CDR3 plus reference TRBV5-1 and TRBJ1-6, the full variable domain is KAGVTQTPRYLIKTRGQQVTLSCSPISGHRSVSWYQQTPGQGLQFLFEYFSETQRNKGNFPGRFSGRQFSNSRSEMNVSTLELGDSALYLCASSLYGTGDTSPLHFGNGTRLTVT.